A single sample is the source of the 17 T cell receptor beta chains below, sequenced in a study of shared clonotypes between healthy human individuals (dated by TCRdb to 2019 to 2021). CD8 naive samples were obtained by positive selection for CCR7 among CD45RO-negative cells, yielding a CD45RA+CCR7+ population from which TemRA cells were excluded. Libraries were made using the immunoSEQ multiplex PCR assay. Here the immuneACCESS table is served through TCRdb, limited to in-frame sequences with V and J called. Missing clones are a known gap in these copies; in checked studies unresolved V genes cover under half, and the rest lacks a known reason. A total of hundreds of thousands of clones appear in this sample, about 95% of them only once. The top ten constitute 0.11% of the sample. Sequencing was carried out using naive CD8+ T cells sorted from blood. Interpreted using the paper, the cell subset or site label stands for: CD45RA+CCR7+. The receptors shown here come from a woman in her 30s in good health.

The V and J genes are TRBV2 and TRBJ2-2; 11 bases match TRBD2. V was clipped by 2 bases and J by 7 bases; unmatched bases: 3. CDR3 length: 15 residues. Germline V lookup: CDR1 SNHLY, CDR2 FYNNEI. CDR3 residues: CASSEKLAGVGELFF. In nucleotides, the CDR3 is TGTGCCAGCAGTGAAAAACTAGCGGGAGTCGGGGAGCTGTTTTTT.

This chain joins TRBV10-1 and TRBJ2-7, with 8 positions matching TRBD1. Per germline, CDR1 WNHNN and CDR2 SYGVQD (reference sequence). Trimming at V came to 3 bases and at J to 1 base, leaving 5 bases not matched to a gene. This CDR3 has 15 residues. Here the CDR3 reads CASSDGTGGSYEQYF. Written as DNA, the CDR3 is TGCGCCAGCAGTGATGGGACAGGAGGATCCTACGAGCAGTACTTC.

This chain links TRBV9 with TRBJ2-1; D possibly corresponds to TRBD2 (5 bases). The CDR3 sequence is 17 residues long. Trimming removed 2 bases at V and 2 bases at J, with 17 bases between. Per the germline V gene, CDR1 is SGDLS and CDR2 is YYNGEE. The CDR3 DNA reads TGTGCCAGCAGCGTCGGACTGTCCCCCGGGACCTACAATGAGCAGTTCTTC. Its protein is CASSVGLSPGTYNEQFF.

The chain links TRBV7-8 to TRBJ2-7; TRBD2 agrees at 8 bases. Germline assignment: CDR1 SGHVS and CDR2 FQNEAQ. V trimming: 1 base; J trimming: 3 bases; junction bases outside the gene matches: 11. There are 17 residues in the CDR3. CDR3 loop: CASSLGGTIAGNYEQYF. The CDR3 DNA reads as TGTGCCAGCAGCTTAGGGGGGACTATAGCGGGAAACTACGAGCAGTACTTC.

The chain recombines TRBV19 with TRBJ1-4; D not certain. The V and J ends lost 5 bases and 8 bases respectively, with 18 bases between them. Germline V gene sequence: CDR1 LNHDA, CDR2 SQIVND (reference sequence). The CDR3 is made up of 15 amino acids. In DNA form, the CDR3 reads TGTGCCAGTAGTCTCGAGCCAATCCGGAAGGAAAAACTGTTTTTT. This codes for CASSLEPIRKEKLFF.

The rearrangement links TRBV28 to TRBJ1-2; 10 bases fit TRBD1. This CDR3 has 14 amino acids. V gave up 5 bases and J gave up 6 bases; unmatched junction bases: 6. CDR1 and CDR2 (germline): MDHEN, SYDVKM. The CDR3 protein is CASSPWDRGHGYTF. The CDR3 region has the DNA TGTGCCAGCAGTCCCTGGGACAGGGGACATGGCTACACCTTC.

This clone was seen once. V and J are TRBV19 and TRBJ1-2; 10 positions agree with TRBD1. Losses at the gene ends were 3 bases for V and 6 bases for J; bases not matched to a gene: 10. CDR3 length equals 16 residues. Per the germline V gene, CDR1 is LNHDA and CDR2 is SQIVND (reference sequence). CDR3 amino acids: CASSIFLGDRGHGYTF. In nucleotides, the CDR3 is TGTGCCAGTAGTATTTTTCTTGGGGACAGGGGACATGGCTACACCTTC.

V and J are TRBV30 and TRBJ1-3; D gene ambiguous. CDR1 and CDR2 from the germline V gene are GTSNPN and SVGIG (reference sequence). This CDR3 is built from 13 residues. Deletions cut 2 bases from V and 4 bases from J, with 9 bases between. The DNA for the CDR3 is TGTGCCTGGAGTAAAGGGTTCGGAAACACCATATATTTT. Translation: CAWSKGFGNTIYF.

The chain links TRBV5-6 to TRBJ2-1; 7 bases line up with TRBD1. V trimming: 0 bases; J trimming: 4 bases; junction bases outside the gene matches: 4. Germline lookup yields CDR1 SGHDT and CDR2 YYEEEE. The CDR3 loop spans 15 amino acids. Here the CDR3 DNA reads TGTGCCAGCAGCTTGGAAGGGGGCCGATACAATGAGCAGTTCTTC. This sequence encodes CASSLEGGRYNEQFF. The full variable domain, rest sourced from reference TRBV5-6 and TRBJ2-1, is DAGVTQSPTHLIKTRGQQVTLRCSPKSGHDTVSWYQQALGQGPQFIFQYYEEEERQRGNFPDRFSGHQFPNYSSELNVNALLLGDSALYLCASSLEGGRYNEQFFGPGTRLTVL.

The chain recombines TRBV14 with TRBJ2-5; 7 nucleotides agree with TRBD2. Matching the DNA end better, TRBJ2-7 makes the J call doubtful. Per germline, CDR1 SGHDN and CDR2 FVKESK. The CDR3 extends over 16 amino acids. CDR3 nucleotide sequence: TGTGCCAGCAGCCAAAACCTAGCGGCGACAAATTACGAGCAGTACTTC. Encoded protein: CASSQNLAATNYEQYF.

The chain employs TRBV7-3 and TRBJ2-3, with 7 nucleotides matching TRBD2. The CDR3 is 16 amino acids. V shed 1 base, J shed 0 bases, and the junction held 4 bases outside the gene matches. Germline assignment: CDR1 SGHTA and CDR2 FQGTGA. The CDR3 spells CASSLIPAGSTDTQYF. The CDR3 nucleotides read TGTGCCAGCAGCTTAATTCCAGCGGGAAGCACAGATACGCAGTATTTT.

The V call is TRBV27, the J call TRBJ2-3; 8 nucleotides line up with TRBD2. Germline CDR1 MNHEY, CDR2 SMNVEV (reference sequence). V lost 7 bases, J lost 3 bases, and 12 bases stayed unmatched. This CDR3 contains 16 residues. CDR3 coding DNA: TGTGCCAGCACAGCCCAGGCCGGGACTAGTACAGATACGCAGTATTTT. Residues: CASTAQAGTSTDTQYF.

This chain connects TRBV30 to TRBJ2-1; 8 nucleotides line up with TRBD2. V lost 8 bases and J lost 4; bases outside the gene matches: 7. The CDR3 has 13 amino acids. Looked up from germline, CDR1 is GTSNPN and CDR2 is SVGIG (reference sequence). The CDR3 loop is CATGGDSYNEQFF. The CDR3 bases are TGTGCCACCGGGGGGGACTCTTACAATGAGCAGTTCTTC.

The V call is TRBV7-9, the J call TRBJ2-1; 10 nucleotides match TRBD2. Germline trimming cut 5 bases from V and 7 bases from J; bases unmatched to any gene: 5. The CDR3 spans 14 residues. Germline lookup yields CDR1 SEHNR and CDR2 FQNEAQ (reference sequence). CDR3 amino acids: CASSQGLAKNEQFF. Here the CDR3 DNA reads TGTGCCAGCAGCCAGGGACTAGCGAAGAATGAGCAGTTCTTC.

This clone has a single count. This CDR3 is CASSPSRGYEQYF. The CDR3 DNA reads TGTGCCAGCAGCCCATCTAGGGGCTACGAGCAGTACTTC. The rearrangement joins TRBV11-2 to TRBJ2-7, with a weak D call TRBD1 (5 bases). Trimming removed 5 bases at V and 3 bases at J, with 11 bases between. The CDR3 has 13 residues. CDR1 is SGHAT and CDR2 is FQNNGV in the germline V gene.

The J gene is TRBJ2-1, the V gene TRBV9; TRBD2 agrees at 8 bases. V shed 4 bases and J 0 bases; nucleotides not matched to a gene: 6. This CDR3 contains 16 residues. The germline V gene encodes CDR1 SGDLS and CDR2 YYNGEE. The CDR3 reads CASSPSGLSSYNEQFF. CDR3 in DNA: TGTGCCAGCAGCCCTAGCGGGTTGAGCTCCTACAATGAGCAGTTCTTC.

This chain joins TRBV28 and TRBJ1-5, with D possibly matching TRBD1 (5 bases). This CDR3 comprises 15 residues. Trimming removed 3 bases at V and 0 bases at J, with 9 bases between. Germline V gives CDR1 MDHEN, CDR2 SYDVKM. The CDR3 reads CASSLTVYSNQPQHF. DNA for the CDR3: TGTGCCAGCAGTTTGACAGTCTATAGCAATCAGCCCCAGCATTTT.